The clone carrying this TCR beta chain was observed a few times. Its target is unknown. The record originates from a study of vaccination effects on CD4 cells after COVID-19. As for the study in general: Sampling of a couple of convalescent patients took place 16 days and one week prior to vaccination.

Upon completion of approximately ten days in culture, CD4+ T cells were isolated. The germline gives CDR1 KGHSH, CDR2 LQKENI. This CDR3 is 13 amino acids long. Trimming pared 6 bases from V and 4 bases from J, leaving 9 bases between. This table comes from immunoSEQ multiplex PCR, and its TCRdb copy is limited to in-frame clones, with some not included. The table includes about 45,000 clones, around 70% detected once. The TCR was taken from a human donor who had a prior SARS-CoV-2 infection. The specimen comprised CD4+ T cells from PBMCs cultured without peptide, sampled before COVID-19 vaccination. The chain couples TRBV18 to TRBJ2-2, with D possibly TRBD1 on 5 matching bases. CDR3 sequence: CASSQGSTGELFF. In DNA, the CDR3 is TGTGCCAGCTCCCAGGGTTCCACCGGGGAGCTGTTTTTT.